The TCR beta chain described here comes from a study of shared clonotypes between healthy human individuals. Study-wide results and limits: Rarefaction gave evidence that sorted-subset sequencing remained incomplete despite large depth. Non-shared clonotypes had lower generation probabilities than clonotypes shared by all four sorted-subset donors.

This clone was detected a few times. The antigen is undetermined. Some clones are missing from TCRdb's copy, which holds only in-frame ones; the method was immunoSEQ multiplex PCR. The sample lists around 700,000 clones, 74% seen once, with more than 1.5% in the top ten. The ends were cut back, 6 bases at V and 1 base at J, with 10 bases in the middle. This CDR3 comprises 13 residues. CDR1 and CDR2 (germline): SGHRS, YFSETQ. The specimen sequenced was memory CD4+ T cells sorted from blood. Noted subset: CD45RA-negative fraction. The rearrangement links TRBV5-1 to TRBJ1-1, with D possibly being TRBD1 (6 bases). The origin of this receptor is a woman in her twenties or thirties in good health. The CDR3 region is CASTGEGNTEAFF. Here the CDR3 DNA reads TGCGCCAGCACAGGGGAAGGGAACACTGAAGCTTTCTTT.